A single sample is the source of the 24 T cell receptor beta chains below, sequenced in a study of blood T cell repertoires in COVID-19. TCRdb's copy holds only in-frame clones and misses some; the assay was immunoSEQ multiplex PCR. The table lists about 670,000 clones, approximately 90% of them singletons. Sequencing input: peripheral blood. Receptor source: a woman younger than 35 with acute or convalescent COVID-19.

In nucleotides, the CDR3 is TGTGCCAGCAGCACTAATTCAGTCGGGCGGGTCACCGGGGAGCTGTTTTTT. This translates into CASSTNSVGRVTGELFF. The chain recombines TRBV7-9 with TRBJ2-2, with a weak D call TRBD2 (5 bases). The CDR3 consists of 17 residues. V lost 5 bases, J lost 4 bases, and 20 bases lay in between. The germline V gene encodes CDR1 SEHNR and CDR2 FQNEAQ (reference sequence). The full variable domain, in which reference TRBV7-9 and TRBJ2-2 provide the parts outside the CDR3, is DTGVSQNPRHKITKRGQNVTFRCDPISEHNRLYWYRQTLGQGPEFLTYFQNEAQLEKSRLLSDRFSAERPKGSFSTLEIQRTEQGDSAMYLCASSTNSVGRVTGELFFGEGSRLTVL.

V usage is TRBV10-2 and J usage is TRBJ2-7; 11 bases fit TRBD2. The length of the CDR3 is 14 residues. The junction had 7 bases not matched to a gene; V was cut back by 6 bases and J by 6 bases. Germline V gene data show CDR1 as WSHSY and CDR2 as SAAADI. The CDR3 nucleotides are TGCGCCAGCAGGCGCGGACTAGCGGGCGTCGAGCAGTACTTC. Encoded protein: CASRRGLAGVEQYF.

The chain combines TRBV4-3 with TRBJ2-7; 11 nucleotides line up with TRBD2. Germline V gene sequence: CDR1 LGHNA, CDR2 YSLEER. CDR3 length: 15 amino acids. The V gene end was trimmed by 0 bases and the J gene end by 3 bases; junction bases not matched to a gene: 1. The CDR3 region has the DNA TGCGCCAGCAGCCAAGATCTAGCGGGGGGCTACGAGCAGTACTTC. Translating it yields CASSQDLAGGYEQYF.

The chain is built from TRBV11-2 and TRBJ1-3; D remains ambiguous. This CDR3 has 15 residues. Per the germline V gene, CDR1 is SGHAT and CDR2 is FQNNGV. V was clipped by 4 bases and J by 0 bases, with 10 bases between them. CDR3 loop: CASSSRALSGNTIYF. In DNA form, the CDR3 reads TGTGCCAGCAGCTCGAGGGCCCTCTCTGGAAACACCATATATTTT.

The rearrangement links TRBV20-1 to TRBJ2-7; TRBD1 matches 8 bases. CDR1 and CDR2 from the germline V gene are DFQATT and SNEGSKA (reference sequence). V was clipped by 3 bases and J by 5 bases; unmatched bases: 18. The CDR3 has 17 residues. CDR3 loop: CSASYPLGDRPFDEQYF. As DNA, the CDR3 is TGCAGTGCTAGTTATCCCCTTGGGGACAGGCCCTTCGACGAGCAGTACTTC.

This clone has just one count. Other DNA sequences in this sample translate to the same CDR3. The chain combines TRBV20-1 with TRBJ1-1; D possibly corresponds to TRBD1 (6 bases). The CDR3 contains 11 residues. Deletions cut 1 base from V and 8 bases from J, with 8 bases between. The V gene's germline CDR1 is DFQATT and CDR2 SNEGSKA (reference sequence). CDR3: CSARAGTEAFF. As DNA, the CDR3 is TGCAGTGCTAGAGCCGGGACAGAAGCTTTCTTT.

In this sample, this clone turned up a few times. The chain recombines TRBV27 with TRBJ2-7; 7 bases agree with TRBD2. The V segment lost 7 bases and the J segment 2 bases; nucleotides outside the gene matches: 11. The CDR3 totals 15 residues. Germline V gene sequence: CDR1 MNHEY, CDR2 SMNVEV (reference sequence). The DNA for the CDR3 is TGTGCCAGCAAGCCTGTGGCTAGCGGTACCTACGAGCAGTACTTC. This sequence encodes CASKPVASGTYEQYF.

The genes are TRBV14 and TRBJ2-1; TRBD2 agrees at 8 bases. Looked up from germline, CDR1 is SGHDN and CDR2 is FVKESK. With 3 bases clipped from V and 9 bases from J, the junction kept 13 bases outside the gene matches. The CDR3 length is 16 residues. CDR3: CASSQAPGLVLAEQFF. CDR3 sequence (DNA): TGTGCCAGCAGCCAGGCCCCGGGACTAGTCTTGGCTGAGCAGTTCTTC.

The chain joins TRBV21-1 to TRBJ1-2; TRBD1 is taken as the D call from the table, unchecked against the DNA. TRBV21-1 is annotated as a pseudogene. This CDR3 is 15 amino acids long. The CDR3 DNA sequence: TGTGCCAGCAGTAATTACAGGGGGCCTAACTATGGCTACACCTTC. Encoded protein: CASSNYRGPNYGYTF.

With respect to this clone: One end of the junction does not line up with germline, which may come from a read error. The chain links TRBV6-1 to TRBJ2-3, with 8 positions matching TRBD2. Germline V gives CDR1 MNHNS, CDR2 SASEGT. The length of the CDR3 is 15 residues. This CDR3 is CASSQAGANTDTQYF. The CDR3 bases are TGTGCCAGCAGTCAAGCGGGGGCCAACACAGATACGCAGTATTTT.

This chain joins TRBV9 and TRBJ1-4, with D possibly TRBD1 on 5 matching bases. The V and J ends lost 4 bases and 0 bases respectively, with 19 bases between them. This CDR3 spans 18 amino acids. CDR1 is SGDLS, CDR2 YYNGEE, per germline. The CDR3 sequence: CASSPAGGYGATNEKLFF. The CDR3 coding sequence is TGTGCCAGCAGCCCAGCGGGGGGGTATGGGGCAACTAATGAAAAACTGTTTTTT.

The chain is built from TRBV11-3 and TRBJ2-1, with TRBD2 matching 7 bases. The trim removed 5 bases at V and 3 bases at J, leaving 7 bases unmatched. The CDR3 totals 15 residues. Per the germline V gene, CDR1 is SGHNT and CDR2 is YENEEA. CDR3 sequence: CASSPAGELYNEQFF. CDR3 DNA sequence: TGTGCCAGCAGCCCCGCGGGGGAGCTCTACAATGAGCAGTTCTTC.

The gene calls are TRBV5-8 and TRBJ2-4, with D maybe TRBD2 (5 bases). The CDR3 loop spans 15 amino acids. Germline CDR1 reads SGHTS; CDR2 reads YDEGEE. V was pared by 2 bases and J by 0 bases, with 9 bases between. CDR3 in amino acids: CASSFVEVAKNIQYF. DNA of the CDR3: TGTGCCAGCAGCTTTGTGGAGGTAGCCAAAAACATTCAGTACTTC.

There are a few counts of this clone. Distinct nucleotide sequences in the sample also encode this CDR3. The chain is built from TRBV10-3 and TRBJ1-3; TRBD1 is a possible D gene (6 bases). V lost 6 bases and J 1 base, leaving 10 bases between the germline ends. The CDR3 totals 14 residues. Looked up from germline, CDR1 is ENHRY and CDR2 is SYGVKD. The CDR3 region is CAISPGTSGNTIYF. The CDR3 DNA reads TGTGCCATCAGCCCCGGGACATCTGGAAACACCATATATTTT.

J is TRBJ2-7 and V is TRBV11-2; D might be TRBD2 (7 bases). Germline assignment: CDR1 SGHAT and CDR2 FQNNGV. The CDR3 extends over 14 amino acids. V lost 5 bases to trimming and J lost 7 bases, with 18 bases between them. The CDR3 DNA reads TGTGCCAGCAGCCCCGGGCACGGGGGGCGGGAGCAGTACTTC. It codes for CASSPGHGGREQYF. Looking up the rest from reference TRBV11-2 and TRBJ2-7 gives the full variable domain: EAGVAQSPRYKIIEKRQSVAFWCNPISGHATLYWYQQILGQGPKLLIQFQNNGVVDDSQLPKDRFSAERLKGVDSTLKIQPAKLEDSAVYLCASSPGHGGREQYFGPGTRLTVT.

The genes are TRBV5-1 and TRBJ2-2, with 7 bases lining up with TRBD1. V was clipped by 2 bases and J by 1 base; unmatched bases: 2. The germline CDR1 and CDR2 sequences are SGHRS and YFSETQ. The CDR3 spans 15 residues. The CDR3 coding sequence is TGCGCCAGCAGCTTTCGGGACAGGAACACCGGGGAGCTGTTTTTT. Residues: CASSFRDRNTGELFF.

The V and J genes are TRBV2 and TRBJ1-5; a weak D match, TRBD1 (6 bases). The germline V and J ends were trimmed by 7 bases and 1 base, with 11 bases remaining between them. The germline V gene encodes CDR1 SNHLY and CDR2 FYNNEI. The CDR3 is 14 amino acids. CDR3 coding DNA: TGTGCCAGCACCCTGGGACAAAGCAATCAGCCCCAGCATTTT. It is translated as CASTLGQSNQPQHF.

The genes are TRBV27 and TRBJ2-7, with a tentative D call TRBD1 (6 bases). The CDR3 loop spans 13 amino acids. The germline gives CDR1 MNHEY, CDR2 SMNVEV (reference sequence). The V and J ends lost 1 base and 5 bases respectively, with 9 bases between them. CDR3 bases: TGTGCCAGCAGTTTATGGGGGCCCCACGAGCAGTACTTC. The encoded protein is CASSLWGPHEQYF.

This chain connects TRBV13 to TRBJ1-3; 9 bases are a match to TRBD1. Germline V gives CDR1 PRHDT, CDR2 FYEKMQ (reference sequence). The CDR3 contains 15 residues. V dropped 6 bases and J dropped 2; count of bases not matched to a gene: 5. The CDR3 DNA reads as TGTGCCAGCAGTTACCGGGACAGGGCTGGAAACACCATATATTTT. Protein sequence: CASSYRDRAGNTIYF.

This chain joins TRBV7-9 and TRBJ2-1, with 9 bases fitting TRBD1. Germline loops: CDR1 SEHNR, CDR2 FQNEAQ (reference sequence). V shed 2 bases and J 7 bases; nucleotides not matched to a gene: 6. This CDR3 is built from 15 residues. As DNA, the CDR3 is TGTGCCAGCAGCTTAATGGGACAGGGAAAGAATGAGCAGTTCTTC. Its translation is CASSLMGQGKNEQFF.

V and J are TRBV30 and TRBJ1-3; a weak D match, TRBD1 (6 bases). Per germline, CDR1 GTSNPN and CDR2 SVGIG (reference sequence). V was trimmed by 2 bases and J by 5 bases, leaving 16 bases between them. There are 15 residues in the CDR3. CDR3 amino acids: CAWSSGGQGRNTIYF. Written as DNA, the CDR3 is TGTGCCTGGAGTTCGGGGGGGCAGGGGAGAAACACCATATATTTT.

The V call is TRBV9, the J call TRBJ2-3; D may be TRBD2 (7 bases). The CDR3 contains 19 residues. V shed 0 bases and J shed 0 bases, with 20 bases lying between them. Germline V CDR1 and CDR2: SGDLS, YYNGEE. CDR3 sequence: CASSVGGGGRSLSTDTQYF. CDR3 coding DNA: TGTGCCAGCAGCGTAGGTGGCGGGGGCCGCAGCCTGAGCACAGATACGCAGTATTTT.

CDR3 nucleotide sequence: TGTGCCAGCAGCGTTCAGGGGACCGGGGAGCTGTTTTTT. It specifies CASSVQGTGELFF. This chain links TRBV25-1 with TRBJ2-2; D might be TRBD1 (6 bases). The CDR3 runs to 13 residues. V was trimmed by 6 bases and J by 5 bases, leaving 10 bases between them. CDR1 and CDR2 from the germline V gene are MGHDK and SYGVNS. Full variable domain (outside the CDR3, taken from reference TRBV25-1 and TRBJ2-2): EADIYQTPRYLVIGTGKKITLECSQTMGHDKMYWYQQDPGMELHLIHYSYGVNSTEKGDLSSESTVSRIRTEHFPLTLESARPSHTSQYLCASSVQGTGELFFGEGSRLTVL.

The CDR3 DNA sequence: TGTGCCACCAGCAGAGATCGCGGGACAGGGGGAATGAACTATGGCTACACCTTC. It yields the protein CATSRDRGTGGMNYGYTF. The chain uses TRBV15 and TRBJ1-2; 11 bases are a match to TRBD1. The trim removed 0 bases at V and 2 bases at J, leaving 8 bases unmatched. This CDR3 comprises 18 residues. CDR1 and CDR2 from the germline V gene are LNHNV and YYDKDF (reference sequence).